This T cell receptor beta chain appears in the sequencing data of a study of blood T cell repertoires in COVID-19. With V trimmed by 4 bases and J by 10 bases, 3 bases remained unmatched. The CDR3 runs 12 residues. Per germline, CDR1 SGHTA and CDR2 FQGTGA. This clone was detected once. Only in-frame clones appear in the TCRdb table, and some are missing; sequencing was by immunoSEQ multiplex PCR. The table shows 30,000 to 40,000 clones, with over 70% occurring only once. V usage is TRBV7-3 and J usage is TRBJ2-1; 8 positions match TRBD2. Source material: peripheral blood. The TCR sequence derives from a man aged 60 to 75 with active COVID-19. The CDR3 loop is CASSSRTSEQFF. CDR3 nucleotide sequence: TGTGCCAGCAGCTCCAGGACTAGCGAGCAGTTCTTC.